A single T cell receptor beta chain is shown here with its context. This receptor's antigen is unknown. One end of the junction is discordant with germline, which a read error may explain. The treatment or condition label, read with the paper, signifies: allogeneic hematopoietic cell transplantation with graft depleted of TCRalphabeta T cells and CD19 B cells. TCRalphabeta/CD19-depleted allogeneic hematopoietic cell grafts were given to the transplant recipients, all of whom were children. The library was obtained by PCR. Reads for this sample came from an Illumina HiSeq 2500. TCR library preparation used molecular barcoding, with unique molecular identifiers applied to normalize quantification of the TCRbeta repertoire. TCRdb's own reprocessing of the public reads used fastp at Q25 and MiXCR and kept productive beta chains. CDR3 protein duplicates are merged, each entry listing the most common genes and DNA. A total of 400,000 to 550,000 distinct CDR3 sequences appear in this sample, roughly 10% of them only once. Clones ranked in the top ten supply about 2.1% of the sample.

Reading from cysteine to phenylalanine, the CDR3 counts 8 amino acids. CDR3 DNA only is kept here, 24 bases in frame from base 1. Per the germline V gene, SQVTM is the CDR1 and ANQGSEA is the CDR2. The sample comes from a study of T-cell reconstitution after alpha-beta-depleted transplantation in children (dated by TCRdb to the mid-2010s). Looking at the study overall: Using TCR repertoire profiling, the study followed T-cell immune reconstitution in a quantitative way in children after TCRalphabeta/CD19-depleted allogeneic hematopoietic cell transplantation.

Beyond this particular receptor, the publication reports: The apparently early alphabetaT-cell count recovery about two months after transplant was reportedly dependent on only several hundred rapidly expanded clones derived from non-depleted graft cells. Hyperexpanded clone frequencies declined over subsequent months; after one year, T-cell counts and TCRbeta diversity were mostly attributed to newly produced T cells. In some patients, high TCRbeta diversity at day 60 was attributed to recipient T cells and intrathymic progenitors that had survived conditioning.

The origin of this receptor is a child younger than 10 with inherited bone marrow failure, due to receive a stem cell transplant. Rearrangement joined TRBV29-1 to TRBJ1-2, and 8 junctional nucleotides match TRBD1. Sequenced here: PBMCs, sampled before TCRalphabeta/CD19-depleted stem cell transplant. The bases are TGCAGCGGAGACAGGGGAAGATTC. Translated, it reads CSGDRGRF. Outside the CDR3, residues come from the reference TRBV29-1 and TRBJ1-2 proteins, so the full variable domain is: SAVISQKPSRDICQRGTSLTIQCQVDSQVTMMFWYRQQPGQSLTLIATANQGSEATYESGFVIDKFPISRPNLTFSTLTVSNMSPEDSSIYLCSGDRGRFGSGTRLTVV.